The 29 T cell receptor beta chains below all came from one sample that was sequenced in a study of vaccination and CD4 T cells after COVID-19. The Oncomine TCR Beta short-read assay generated sequence data from the DNA of cultured CD4+ T cells. TCRdb re-analysed the PCR reads in MiXCR, keeping a single row per CDR3 protein. Among 15,000 to 20,000 distinct CDR3 sequences listed, roughly 78% were seen once. These receptors lack a known antigen. Treatment specified: approximately nine-day PBMC culture with coronavirus spike peptide pools or control peptides (ViraFEST assay). Sequenced material: CD4+ T cells from blood, cultured in vitro, taken after SARS-CoV-2 vaccination. The receptors here all came from a human donor who received a COVID-19 vaccine.

The chain links TRBV20-1 to TRBJ2-5; 9 bases are shared with TRBD1. CDR1 is DFQATT and CDR2 is SNEGSKA in the germline V gene (reference sequence). The CDR3 length is 15 residues. V shed 2 bases, J shed 5 bases, and the junction held 9 bases outside the gene matches. CDR3 residues: CSARRGQGIRETQYF. The DNA for the CDR3 is TGCAGTGCTAGACGAGGACAGGGGATAAGGGAGACCCAGTACTTC.

The rearrangement uses TRBV6-5 and TRBJ1-5; D not resolved. This CDR3 is built from 15 residues. The V gene's germline CDR1 is MNHEY and CDR2 SVGAGI. V lost 0 bases and J 4 bases, leaving 10 bases between the germline ends. This CDR3 is CASSYSGSVNQPQHF. CDR3 coding DNA: TGTGCCAGCAGTTACTCGGGGTCAGTTAATCAGCCCCAGCATTTT.

The chain joins TRBV5-4 to TRBJ1-1; TRBD1 is a possible D gene (6 bases). V was trimmed by 2 bases and J by 1 base, leaving 15 bases between them. The CDR3 sequence is 16 residues long. The germline V gene has CDR1 SGHNT and CDR2 YYREEE (reference sequence). The CDR3 is CASSLGQSRPNTEAFF. DNA of the CDR3: TGTGCCAGCAGCTTAGGACAGTCTAGACCGAACACTGAAGCTTTCTTT.

This clonotype was counted a few times. The chain recombines TRBV2 with TRBJ1-5; D is unresolved. Looked up from germline, CDR1 is SNHLY and CDR2 is FYNNEI. The V and J ends lost 3 bases and 7 bases respectively, with 16 bases between them. This CDR3 is 15 amino acids long. The CDR3 here is CASSDRSFAGQPQHF. CDR3 sequence (DNA): TGTGCCAGCAGTGACAGGAGTTTCGCGGGACAGCCCCAGCATTTT.

V is TRBV12-3 or TRBV12-4 and J is TRBJ1-4, with TRBD1 matching over 10 bases. V shed 4 bases and J 8 bases; nucleotides not matched to a gene: 4. The CDR3 sequence is 14 residues long. CDR3 coding DNA: TGTGCCAGCAGTTCCGGGACAGGGGTGGAAAAACTGTTTTTT. Its protein product is CASSSGTGVEKLFF.

The rearrangement uses TRBV7-2 and TRBJ2-1, with a tentative D call TRBD2 (6 bases). Germline lookup yields CDR1 SGHTA and CDR2 FQGNSA. Trimming removed 5 bases at V and 0 bases at J, with 14 bases between. CDR3 length: 16 residues. The CDR3 DNA is TGTGCCAGCAGCGTCCTGGCGGGGCGCTCCTACAATGAGCAGTTCTTC. It encodes CASSVLAGRSYNEQFF.

This chain connects TRBV6-1 to TRBJ1-1; 10 bases match TRBD1. The germline V gene has CDR1 MNHNS and CDR2 SASEGT. J lost 3 bases, V lost 6 bases, and 4 bases had no gene match. The CDR3 is 14 residues long. CDR3 nucleotide sequence: TGTGCCAGCAGCTCCGGGACAGGGGACACTGAAGCTTTCTTT. Protein: CASSSGTGDTEAFF.

Here the CDR3 DNA reads TGCAGTGCTAGAAACCCCCTAGCGGGGGCTAATGAGCAGTTCTTC. It specifies CSARNPLAGANEQFF. This sequence joins TRBV20-1 and TRBJ2-1, with 10 bases aligning to TRBD2. The CDR3 runs to 15 residues. Germline CDR1 and CDR2: DFQATT and SNEGSKA (reference sequence). V lost 2 bases to trimming and J lost 7 bases; unmatched junction nucleotides: 8.

The gene calls are TRBV10-1 and TRBJ2-2, with unresolved D. V shed 7 bases and J shed 1 base, with 4 bases lying between them. The length of the CDR3 is 12 residues. Germline V gene lookup returns CDR1 WNHNN and CDR2 SYGVQD (reference sequence). The CDR3 loop reads CASKGNTGELFF. The CDR3 bases are TGCGCCAGCAAGGGGAACACCGGGGAGCTGTTTTTT.

The chain combines TRBV20-1 with TRBJ1-2; TRBD1 matches 9 bases. J was trimmed by 5 bases and V by 5 bases; bases with no gene match: 9. This CDR3 is built from 14 residues. CDR1 is DFQATT and CDR2 is SNEGSKA in the germline V gene (reference sequence). The CDR3 nucleotides are TGCAGTGCTTGCAGGACAGGGGAGTTGTATGGCTACACCTTC. This sequence encodes CSACRTGELYGYTF.

This chain connects TRBV7-9 to TRBJ1-6; a possible D gene is TRBD1 (5 bases). V was trimmed by 5 bases and J by 6 bases, leaving 14 bases between them. The length of the CDR3 is 15 residues. Germline-derived CDR1 and CDR2 are SEHNR and FQNEAQ (reference sequence). The CDR3 sequence: CASSPAGRTNSPLHF. CDR3 in DNA: TGTGCCAGCAGCCCAGCGGGACGGACTAATTCACCCCTCCACTTT.

The rearrangement joins TRBV20-1 to TRBJ1-1; TRBD1 is a possible D gene (5 bases). Trimming shortened V by 6 bases and J by 1 base, and 9 bases separated the two germline ends. Germline V lookup: CDR1 DFQATT, CDR2 SNEGSKA (reference sequence). The CDR3 contains 12 residues. In nucleotides, the CDR3 is TGCAGTGCCCAAAGGGGGAACACTGAAGCTTTCTTT. This gives the protein CSAQRGNTEAFF.

This clonotype was detected once. This chain joins TRBV19 and TRBJ2-3; 7 bases are shared with TRBD1. CDR3 length equals 16 residues. Germline values: CDR1 LNHDA, CDR2 SQIVND (reference sequence). Trimming removed 7 bases from V and 1 base from J; junction bases left unmatched: 11. The CDR3 sequence: CASMETGSVGTDTQYF. The CDR3 DNA follows: TGTGCCAGTATGGAGACAGGGTCAGTGGGCACAGATACGCAGTATTTT.

In this sample, this clonotype turned up once. The CDR3, as DNA: TGCGCCAGCAAAACGTTAACAGGGGTAGGTTCACCCCTCCACTTT. This codes for CASKTLTGVGSPLHF. The genes are TRBV5-1 and TRBJ1-6; 7 bases are a match to TRBD1. The V gene end was trimmed by 6 bases and the J gene end by 9 bases; junction bases not matched to a gene: 12. The CDR3 totals 15 residues. CDR1 and CDR2 (germline): SGHRS, YFSETQ.

The gene calls are TRBV6-1 and TRBJ1-1; D possibly corresponds to TRBD1 (5 bases). The CDR3 is 14 amino acids. V was pared by 3 bases and J by 3 bases, with 11 bases between. Germline CDR1 reads MNHNS; CDR2 reads SASEGT. The CDR3 bases are TGTGCCAGCAGTGACTGGGGGGTAGACACTGAAGCTTTCTTT. This gives the protein CASSDWGVDTEAFF.

In its sample, this clonotype was seen once. The gene calls are TRBV20-1 and TRBJ1-2; TRBD1 is a possible D gene (5 bases). The CDR3 length is 13 residues. The ends were cut back, 5 bases at V and 1 base at J, with 11 bases in the middle. Germline-derived CDR1 and CDR2 are DFQATT and SNEGSKA (reference sequence). CDR3 region: CSAGGRNNYGYTF. CDR3 nucleotide sequence: TGCAGTGCTGGGGGACGCAATAACTATGGCTACACCTTC.

This CDR3 is CASKRTGGIYGYTF. The CDR3 DNA reads as TGTGCCAGTAAAAGGACAGGGGGAATCTATGGCTACACCTTC. The rearrangement links TRBV19 to TRBJ1-2; 10 nucleotides agree with TRBD1. Germline V CDR1 and CDR2: LNHDA, SQIVND (reference sequence). Trimming removed 7 bases from V and 4 bases from J; junction bases left unmatched: 6. The CDR3 has 14 residues.

This chain links TRBV7-8 with TRBJ2-7; a possible D gene is TRBD1 (5 bases). The CDR3 is 13 residues long. CDR1 is SGHVS, CDR2 FQNEAQ, per germline. Trimming took off 3 bases at V and 3 bases at J, with 9 bases between the two ends. The CDR3 sequence is CASSFSGHYEQYF. CDR3 coding DNA: TGTGCCAGCAGCTTTTCAGGGCACTACGAGCAGTACTTC.

The chain has TRBV2 and TRBJ1-6; 7 bases align to TRBD1. The V and J ends lost 6 bases and 10 bases, in that order; junction bases with no gene match: 9. Germline V lookup: CDR1 SNHLY, CDR2 FYNNEI. The CDR3 is 14 residues long. The CDR3 DNA follows: TGTGCCAGCAGGGACAGGACAGAGAAATCACCCCTCCACTTT. This sequence encodes CASRDRTEKSPLHF.

The chain couples TRBV6-1 to TRBJ1-2, with a tentative D call TRBD1 (6 bases). V was shortened by 4 bases and J by 3 bases, with 12 bases between the two germline ends. The CDR3 consists of 14 residues. CDR1 and CDR2 (germline): MNHNS, SASEGT. CDR3 residues: CASSAETGYYGYTF. The CDR3 nucleotides read TGTGCCAGCAGTGCAGAGACAGGTTACTATGGCTACACCTTC.

This chain links TRBV20-1 with TRBJ2-1, with TRBD1 identical over 9 bases. Germline V gene sequence: CDR1 DFQATT, CDR2 SNEGSKA (reference sequence). V gave up 2 bases and J gave up 14 bases; unmatched junction bases: 7. This CDR3 has 12 residues. The CDR3 protein is CSARTGGRVEFF. The CDR3 nucleotides are TGCAGTGCTAGAACAGGGGGCCGCGTTGAGTTCTTC.

The sample holds a few counts of this clonotype. The chain recombines TRBV6-2 or TRBV6-3 with TRBJ1-2; 7 nucleotides align to TRBD1. There are 12 residues in the CDR3. The junction had 7 bases not matched to a gene; V was cut back by 8 bases and J by 7 bases. Germline CDR1 is MNHEY and CDR2 is SVGEGT. The CDR3 spells CASDPGGSGYTF. CDR3 DNA: TGTGCCAGCGACCCAGGGGGTAGTGGCTACACCTTC.

The chain couples TRBV19 to TRBJ2-2; perhaps TRBD1 as D (6 bases). The ends were cut back, 0 bases at V and 4 bases at J, with 21 bases in the middle. Germline CDR1 LNHDA, CDR2 SQIVND (reference sequence). The CDR3 contains 19 residues. The CDR3 DNA reads as TGTGCCAGTAGTATAGACCTTGGGGGCACTAGGCGAGGCACCGGGGAGCTGTTTTTT. Protein sequence: CASSIDLGGTRRGTGELFF.

The rearrangement links TRBV27 to TRBJ1-2; maybe TRBD1 (6 bases). The ends were cut back, 6 bases at V and 2 bases at J, with 16 bases in the middle. Germline assignment: CDR1 MNHEY and CDR2 SMNVEV (reference sequence). This CDR3 comprises 15 residues. CDR3 DNA: TGTGCCAGCAGCGGAGGGGGTAGGGGGAACTATGGCTACACCTTC. This codes for CASSGGGRGNYGYTF.

A few counts support this clonotype. The rearrangement joins TRBV6-1 to TRBJ2-4, with TRBD2 matching over 7 bases. Germline V gene sequence: CDR1 MNHNS, CDR2 SASEGT. This CDR3 is 16 amino acids long. The junction had 11 bases not matched to a gene; V was cut back by 6 bases and J by 3 bases. The CDR3 bases are TGTGCCAGCAGCGGGACGGGCGGGGGTGACAAAAACATTCAGTACTTC. It translates to CASSGTGGGDKNIQYF.

The CDR3 region has the DNA TGTGCCAGCAGCTTAGTTGGGGCCGTCTATTCCGGGGCCAACGTCCTGACTTTC. Its translation: CASSLVGAVYSGANVLTF. V gene TRBV7-9 combines with J gene TRBJ2-6, with D maybe TRBD1 (5 bases). Germline CDR1 and CDR2: SEHNR and FQNEAQ (reference sequence). V lost 1 base, J lost 4 bases, and 17 bases lay in between. The CDR3 contains 18 residues.

The chain carries TRBV15 and TRBJ1-5, with no clear D. The CDR3 covers 15 residues. Trimming removed 1 base from V and 1 base from J, with 8 bases in between. Germline CDR1 reads LNHNV; CDR2 reads YYDKDF (reference sequence). CDR3 coding DNA: TGTGCCACCAGCAGAGCCCTTGGAAGCAATCAGCCCCAGCATTTT. It encodes CATSRALGSNQPQHF. The whole variable domain, remainder taken from reference TRBV15 and TRBJ1-5, is DAMVIQNPRYQVTQFGKPVTLSCSQTLNHNVMYWYQQKSSQAPKLLFHYYDKDFNNEADTPDNFQSRRPNTSFCFLDIRSPGLGDTAMYLCATSRALGSNQPQHFGDGTRLSIL.

The V call is TRBV2, the J call TRBJ1-2; no reliable D call. The V gene's germline CDR1 is SNHLY and CDR2 FYNNEI. This CDR3 contains 13 residues. Between the trimmed V and J ends, which lost 4 bases and 2 bases, there was a span of 8 bases. As DNA, the CDR3 is TGTGCCAGCAGTGTAACAGACAACTATGGCTACACCTTC. Translating gives CASSVTDNYGYTF.

The chain combines TRBV6-1 with TRBJ2-5, with TRBD2 matching over 8 bases. This CDR3 comprises 13 residues. The V gene end was trimmed by 8 bases and the J gene end by 6 bases; junction bases not matched to a gene: 8. The germline V gene encodes CDR1 MNHNS and CDR2 SASEGT. In DNA, the CDR3 is TGTGCCAGCGGCCAAGGACTAGCTAAGACCCAGTACTTC. Translating it yields CASGQGLAKTQYF.